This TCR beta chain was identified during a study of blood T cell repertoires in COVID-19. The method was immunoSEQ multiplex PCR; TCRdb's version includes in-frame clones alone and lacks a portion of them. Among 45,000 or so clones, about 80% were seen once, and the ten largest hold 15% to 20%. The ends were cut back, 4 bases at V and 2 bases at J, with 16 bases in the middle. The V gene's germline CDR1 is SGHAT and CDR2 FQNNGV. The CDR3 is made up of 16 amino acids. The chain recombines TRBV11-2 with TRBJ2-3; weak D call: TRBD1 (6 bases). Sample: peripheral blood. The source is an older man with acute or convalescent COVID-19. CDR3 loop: CASSSNRELTTDTQYF. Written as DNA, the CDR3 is TGTGCCAGCAGCTCCAACAGGGAATTAACCACAGATACGCAGTATTTT.